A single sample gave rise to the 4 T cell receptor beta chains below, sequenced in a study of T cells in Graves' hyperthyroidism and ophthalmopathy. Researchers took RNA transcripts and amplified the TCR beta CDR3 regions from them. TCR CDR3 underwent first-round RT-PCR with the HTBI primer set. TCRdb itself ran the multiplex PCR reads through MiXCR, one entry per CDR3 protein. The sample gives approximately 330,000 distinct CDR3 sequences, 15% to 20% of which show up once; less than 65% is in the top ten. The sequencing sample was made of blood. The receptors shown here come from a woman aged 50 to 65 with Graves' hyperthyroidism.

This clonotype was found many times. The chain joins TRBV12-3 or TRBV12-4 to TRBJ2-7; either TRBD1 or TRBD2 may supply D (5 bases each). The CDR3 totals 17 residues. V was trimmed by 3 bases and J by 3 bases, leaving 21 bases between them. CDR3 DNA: TGTGCCAGCAGTTTGTCGGGGACGGCCCGGGAACGCTACGAGCAGTACTTC. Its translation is CASSLSGTARERYEQYF.

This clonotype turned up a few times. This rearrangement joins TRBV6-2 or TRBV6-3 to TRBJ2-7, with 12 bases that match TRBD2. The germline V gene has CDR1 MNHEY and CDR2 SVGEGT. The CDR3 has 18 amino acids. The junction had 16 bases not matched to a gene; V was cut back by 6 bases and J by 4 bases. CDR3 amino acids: CASRPAGLAGTGGYEQYF. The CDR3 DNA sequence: TGTGCCAGCAGACCAGCTGGACTAGCGGGAACTGGGGGGTACGAGCAGTACTTC.

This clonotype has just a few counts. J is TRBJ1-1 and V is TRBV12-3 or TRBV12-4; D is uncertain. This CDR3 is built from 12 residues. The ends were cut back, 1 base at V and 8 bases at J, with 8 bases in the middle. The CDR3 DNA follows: TGTGCCAGCAGTTTAGGTACTATCGAAGCTTTCTTT. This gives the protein CASSLGTIEAFF.

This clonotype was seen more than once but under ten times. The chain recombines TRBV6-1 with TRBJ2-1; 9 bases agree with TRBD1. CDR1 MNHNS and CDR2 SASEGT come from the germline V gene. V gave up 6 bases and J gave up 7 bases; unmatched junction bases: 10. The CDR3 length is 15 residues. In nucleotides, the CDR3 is TGTGCCAGCAGCCATCCAGGGACAGGGAAGAATGAGCAGTTCTTC. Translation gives CASSHPGTGKNEQFF.